This T cell receptor beta chain was sequenced in a study of T cell changes during pregnancy in multiple sclerosis (dated by TCRdb to between 2018 and 2020). Describing the broader study: In women with multiple sclerosis, the researchers looked at how the T cell repertoire shifted as pregnancy progressed.

Its CDR3 holds 13 amino acids, cysteine through phenylalanine. Here the CDR3 DNA is all that survives: 39 bases in frame from base 1. CDR1 LNHDA and CDR2 SQIVND are derived from the germline V gene (reference sequence). V was cut back by 6 bases and J by 9 bases, leaving a gap of 12 bases between them. Library preparation employed the immunoSEQ multiplex PCR assay. Sourced from immuneACCESS, this table was stored by TCRdb with only in-frame sequences that have V and J called. A share of the clones is absent; for the studies checked, an unresolved V gene accounts for under half, and the remainder has no known explanation. This sample is represented by under 15,000 clones; almost 90% of them were singletons. Clones ranked in the top ten supply around 12% of the sample. In regard to this clone: This clone's antigen is unknown. No per-base quality is available; no much larger clone lies one base away.

The chain is encoded by TRBV19 joined to TRBJ1-6, with the D gene not clear enough to name. The sequence derives from a female donor in good health, enrolled as a control in a pregnancy study. Sequencing used CD8+ T cells from peripheral blood mononuclear cells, obtained after pregnancy. CDR3 loop: CASSPEGASPLHF. The nucleotide sequence reads TGTGCCAGTAGCCCAGAAGGAGCTTCACCCCTCCACTTT. When the CDR3 is completed using the reference TRBV19 and TRBJ1-6 genes on either side, the full variable domain is DGGITQSPKYLFRKEGQNVTLSCEQNLNHDAMYWYRQDPGQGLRLIYYSQIVNDFQKGDIAEGYSVSREKKESFPLTVTSAQKNPTAFYLCASSPEGASPLHFGNGTRLTVT.